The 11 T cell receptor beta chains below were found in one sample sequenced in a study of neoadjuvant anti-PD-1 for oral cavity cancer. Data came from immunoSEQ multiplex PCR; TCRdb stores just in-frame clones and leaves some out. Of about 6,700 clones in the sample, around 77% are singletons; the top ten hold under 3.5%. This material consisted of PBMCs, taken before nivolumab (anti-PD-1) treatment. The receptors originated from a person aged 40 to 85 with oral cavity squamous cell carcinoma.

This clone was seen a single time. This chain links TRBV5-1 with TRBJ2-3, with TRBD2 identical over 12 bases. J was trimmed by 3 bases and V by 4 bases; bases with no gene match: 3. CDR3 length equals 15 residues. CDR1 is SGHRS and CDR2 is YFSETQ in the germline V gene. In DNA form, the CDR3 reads TGCGCCAGCAGCCCTACTAGCGGGGGGACAGATACGCAGTATTTT. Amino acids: CASSPTSGGTDTQYF.

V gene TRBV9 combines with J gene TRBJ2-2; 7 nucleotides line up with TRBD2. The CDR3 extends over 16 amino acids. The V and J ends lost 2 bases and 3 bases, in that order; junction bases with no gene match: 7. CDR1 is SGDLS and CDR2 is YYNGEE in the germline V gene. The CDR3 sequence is CASSVSLGLHTGELFF. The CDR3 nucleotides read TGTGCCAGCAGCGTCTCCCTGGGACTACACACCGGGGAGCTGTTTTTT.

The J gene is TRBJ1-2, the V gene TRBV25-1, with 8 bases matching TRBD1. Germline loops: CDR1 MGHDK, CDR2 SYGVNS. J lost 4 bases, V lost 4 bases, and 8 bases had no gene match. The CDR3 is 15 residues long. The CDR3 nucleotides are TGTGCCAGCAGTGTGACAGGGGATGTGGGCTATGGCTACACCTTC. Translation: CASSVTGDVGYGYTF.

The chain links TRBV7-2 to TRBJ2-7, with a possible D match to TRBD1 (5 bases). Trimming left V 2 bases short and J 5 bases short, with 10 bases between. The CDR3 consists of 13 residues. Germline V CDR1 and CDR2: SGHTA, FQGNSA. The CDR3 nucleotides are TGTGCCAGCAGCTTATTCAGGGCGGACGAGCAGTACTTC. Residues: CASSLFRADEQYF.

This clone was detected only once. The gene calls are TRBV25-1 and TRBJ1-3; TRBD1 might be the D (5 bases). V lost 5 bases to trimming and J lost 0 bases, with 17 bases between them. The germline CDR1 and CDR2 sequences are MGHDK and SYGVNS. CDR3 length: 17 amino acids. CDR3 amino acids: CASSHWGVESSGNTIYF. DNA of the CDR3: TGTGCCAGCAGTCACTGGGGGGTGGAGAGCTCTGGAAACACCATATATTTT.

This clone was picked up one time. The CDR3 reads CASSLGRSTGVREKLFF. The CDR3 DNA reads as TGTGCCAGCAGCTTAGGCCGTTCGACAGGGGTCCGTGAAAAACTGTTTTTT. The chain employs TRBV13 and TRBJ1-4; 8 nucleotides line up with TRBD1. The CDR3 covers 17 residues. V was clipped by 0 bases and J by 7 bases; unmatched bases: 10. Per the germline V gene, CDR1 is PRHDT and CDR2 is FYEKMQ (reference sequence).

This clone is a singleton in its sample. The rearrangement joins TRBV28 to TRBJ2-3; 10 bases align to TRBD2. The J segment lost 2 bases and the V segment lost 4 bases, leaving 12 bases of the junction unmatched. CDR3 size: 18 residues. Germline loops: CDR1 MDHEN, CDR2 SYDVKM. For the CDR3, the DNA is TGTGCCAGCAGTTCGACGAACCAAGCGGGGGGGCACACAGATACGCAGTATTTT. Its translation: CASSSTNQAGGHTDTQYF.

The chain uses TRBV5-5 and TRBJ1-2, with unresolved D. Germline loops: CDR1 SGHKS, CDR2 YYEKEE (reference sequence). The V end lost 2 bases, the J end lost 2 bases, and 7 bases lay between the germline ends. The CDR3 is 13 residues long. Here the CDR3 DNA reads TGTGCCAGCAGCTTAGAAGGCAACTATGGCTACACCTTC. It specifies CASSLEGNYGYTF.

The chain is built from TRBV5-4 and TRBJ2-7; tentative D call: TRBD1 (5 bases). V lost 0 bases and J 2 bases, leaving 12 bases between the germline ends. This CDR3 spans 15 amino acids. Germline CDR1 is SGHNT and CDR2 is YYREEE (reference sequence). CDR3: CASSLGVGQAYEQYF. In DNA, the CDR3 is TGTGCCAGCAGCTTGGGGGTGGGGCAAGCCTACGAGCAGTACTTC.

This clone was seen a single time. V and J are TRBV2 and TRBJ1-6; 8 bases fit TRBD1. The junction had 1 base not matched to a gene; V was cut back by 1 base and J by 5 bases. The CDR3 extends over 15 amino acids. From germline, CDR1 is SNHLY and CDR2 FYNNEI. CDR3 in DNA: TGTGCCAGCAGTGAAGGGACAGGGAATAATTCACCCCTCCACTTT. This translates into CASSEGTGNNSPLHF.

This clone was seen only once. The CDR3 DNA is TGTGCCAGCAGCCTGCCTAGCACAGATACGCAGTATTTT. Protein: CASSLPSTDTQYF. The chain recombines TRBV11-1 with TRBJ2-3, with D unresolved. This CDR3 comprises 13 residues. The germline CDR1 and CDR2 sequences are SGHAT and FQDESV (reference sequence). V was cut by 5 bases and J by 0 bases, with 6 bases left in between.